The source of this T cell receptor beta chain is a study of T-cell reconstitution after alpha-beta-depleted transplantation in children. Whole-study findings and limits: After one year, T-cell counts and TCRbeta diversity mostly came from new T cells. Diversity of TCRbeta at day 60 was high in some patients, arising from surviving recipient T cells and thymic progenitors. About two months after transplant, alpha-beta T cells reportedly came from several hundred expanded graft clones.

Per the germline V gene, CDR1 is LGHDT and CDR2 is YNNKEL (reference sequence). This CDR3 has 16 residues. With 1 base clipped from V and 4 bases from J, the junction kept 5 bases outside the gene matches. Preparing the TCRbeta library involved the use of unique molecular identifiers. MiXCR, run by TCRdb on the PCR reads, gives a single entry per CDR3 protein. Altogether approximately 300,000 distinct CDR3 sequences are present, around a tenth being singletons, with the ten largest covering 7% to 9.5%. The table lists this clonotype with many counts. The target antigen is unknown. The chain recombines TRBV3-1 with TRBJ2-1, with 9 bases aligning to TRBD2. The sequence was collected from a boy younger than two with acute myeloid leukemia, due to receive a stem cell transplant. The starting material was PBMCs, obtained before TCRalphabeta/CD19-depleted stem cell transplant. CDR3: CASSQARLAGYNEQFF. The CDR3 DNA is TGTGCCAGCAGCCAAGCCCGGCTAGCGGGGTACAATGAGCAGTTCTTC.